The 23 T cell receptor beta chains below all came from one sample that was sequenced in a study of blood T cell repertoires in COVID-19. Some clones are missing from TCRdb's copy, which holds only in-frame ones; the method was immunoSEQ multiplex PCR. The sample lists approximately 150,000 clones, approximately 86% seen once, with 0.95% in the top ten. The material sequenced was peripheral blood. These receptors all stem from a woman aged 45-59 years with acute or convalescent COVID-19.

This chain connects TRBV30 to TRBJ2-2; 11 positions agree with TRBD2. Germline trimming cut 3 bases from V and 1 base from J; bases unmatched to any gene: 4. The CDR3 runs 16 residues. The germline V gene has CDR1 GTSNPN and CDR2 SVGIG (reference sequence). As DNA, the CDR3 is TGTGCCTGGAGCGCCGGACTAGCGGGGAACACCGGGGAGCTGTTTTTT. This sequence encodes CAWSAGLAGNTGELFF.

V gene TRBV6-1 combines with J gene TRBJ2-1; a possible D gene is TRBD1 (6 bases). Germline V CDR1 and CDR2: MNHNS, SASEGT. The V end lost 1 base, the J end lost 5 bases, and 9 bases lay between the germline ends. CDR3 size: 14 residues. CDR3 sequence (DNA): TGTGCCAGCAGTGAAGACAGGGCGCACAATGAGCAGTTCTTC. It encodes CASSEDRAHNEQFF.

CDR3 nucleotides: TGTGCCTGCCGAGGTCTAGCGGGAGGGACCTACGAGCAGTACTTC. It codes for CACRGLAGGTYEQYF. The chain recombines TRBV30 with TRBJ2-7; TRBD2 matches at 12 bases. CDR1 is GTSNPN, CDR2 SVGIG, per germline (reference sequence). V was pared by 6 bases and J by 2 bases, with 8 bases of the junction left unmatched. This CDR3 contains 15 residues. The full variable domain, completed using reference TRBV30 and TRBJ2-7, is SQTIHQWPATLVQPVGSPLSLECTVEGTSNPNLYWYRQAAGRGLQLLFYSVGIGQISSEVPQNLSASRPQDRQFILSSKKLLLSDSGFYLCACRGLAGGTYEQYFGPGTRLTVT.

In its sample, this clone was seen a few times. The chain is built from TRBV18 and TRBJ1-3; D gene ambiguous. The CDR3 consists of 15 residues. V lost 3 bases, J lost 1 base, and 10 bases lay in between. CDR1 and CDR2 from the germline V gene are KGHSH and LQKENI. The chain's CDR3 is CASSPGADSGNTIYF. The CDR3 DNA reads TGTGCCAGCTCACCGGGCGCCGATTCTGGAAACACCATATATTTT.

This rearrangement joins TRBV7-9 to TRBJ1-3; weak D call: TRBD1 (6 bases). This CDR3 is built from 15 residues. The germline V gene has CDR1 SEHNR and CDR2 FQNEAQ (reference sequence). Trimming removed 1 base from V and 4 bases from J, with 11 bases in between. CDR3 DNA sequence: TGTGCCAGCAGCTTAGTGTCAGGGGTCGGAAACACCATATATTTT. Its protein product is CASSLVSGVGNTIYF.

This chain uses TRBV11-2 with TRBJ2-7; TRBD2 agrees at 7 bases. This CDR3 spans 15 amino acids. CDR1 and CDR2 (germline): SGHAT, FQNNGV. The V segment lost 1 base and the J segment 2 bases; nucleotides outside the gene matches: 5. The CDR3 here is CASSLGASGAYEQYF. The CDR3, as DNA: TGTGCCAGCAGCTTAGGAGCTAGCGGTGCCTACGAGCAGTACTTC.

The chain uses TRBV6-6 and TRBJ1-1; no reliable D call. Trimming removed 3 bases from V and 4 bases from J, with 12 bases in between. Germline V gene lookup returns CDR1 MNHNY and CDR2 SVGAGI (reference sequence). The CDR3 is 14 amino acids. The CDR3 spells CASSYRSGITEAFF. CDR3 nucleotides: TGTGCCAGCAGTTATCGGTCAGGAATCACTGAAGCTTTCTTT.

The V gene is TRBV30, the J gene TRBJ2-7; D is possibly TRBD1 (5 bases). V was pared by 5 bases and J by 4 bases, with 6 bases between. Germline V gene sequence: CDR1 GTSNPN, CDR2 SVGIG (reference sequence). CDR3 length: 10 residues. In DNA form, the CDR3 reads TGTGCCTGGCAGGGTTACGAGCAGTACTTC. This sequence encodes CAWQGYEQYF. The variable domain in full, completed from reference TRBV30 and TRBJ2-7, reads SQTIHQWPATLVQPVGSPLSLECTVEGTSNPNLYWYRQAAGRGLQLLFYSVGIGQISSEVPQNLSASRPQDRQFILSSKKLLLSDSGFYLCAWQGYEQYFGPGTRLTVT.

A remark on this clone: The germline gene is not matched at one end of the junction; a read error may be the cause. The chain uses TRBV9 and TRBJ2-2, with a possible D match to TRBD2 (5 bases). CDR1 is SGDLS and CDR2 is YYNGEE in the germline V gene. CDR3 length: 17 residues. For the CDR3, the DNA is TGTGCCAGCAGCGTCCCGCCTCTAGCCGCGAACACCGAGGAGCTGTTTTTT. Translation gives CASSVPPLAANTEELFF. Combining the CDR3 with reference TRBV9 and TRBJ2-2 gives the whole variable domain DSGVTQTPKHLITATGQRVTLRCSPRSGDLSVYWYQQSLDQGLQFLIQYYNGEERAKGNILERFSAQQFPDLHSELNLSSLELGDSALYFCASSVPPLAANTEELFFGEGSRLTVL.

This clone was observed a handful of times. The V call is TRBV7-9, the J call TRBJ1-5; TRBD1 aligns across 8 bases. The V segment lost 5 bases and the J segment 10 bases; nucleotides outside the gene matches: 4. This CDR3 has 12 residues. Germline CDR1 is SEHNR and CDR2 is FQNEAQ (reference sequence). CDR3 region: CASSATGGPQHF. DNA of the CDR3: TGTGCCAGCAGCGCTACAGGGGGTCCCCAGCATTTT. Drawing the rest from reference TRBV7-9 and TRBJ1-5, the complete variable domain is DTGVSQNPRHKITKRGQNVTFRCDPISEHNRLYWYRQTLGQGPEFLTYFQNEAQLEKSRLLSDRFSAERPKGSFSTLEIQRTEQGDSAMYLCASSATGGPQHFGDGTRLSIL.

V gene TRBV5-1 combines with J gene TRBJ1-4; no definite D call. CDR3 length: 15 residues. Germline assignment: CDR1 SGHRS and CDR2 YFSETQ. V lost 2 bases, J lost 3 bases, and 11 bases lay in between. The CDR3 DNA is TGCGCCAGCAGCTTAGAGGAGATGTCTAATGAAAAACTGTTTTTT. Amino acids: CASSLEEMSNEKLFF.

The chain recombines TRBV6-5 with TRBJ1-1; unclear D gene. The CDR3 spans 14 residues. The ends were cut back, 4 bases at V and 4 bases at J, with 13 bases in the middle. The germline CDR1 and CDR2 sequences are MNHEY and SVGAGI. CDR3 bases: TGTGCCAGCAGTTTGAGGTCGGGATCCACTGAAGCTTTCTTT. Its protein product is CASSLRSGSTEAFF.

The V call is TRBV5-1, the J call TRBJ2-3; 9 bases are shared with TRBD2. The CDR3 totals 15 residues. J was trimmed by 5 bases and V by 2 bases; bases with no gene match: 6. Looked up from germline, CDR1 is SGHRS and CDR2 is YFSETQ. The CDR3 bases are TGCGCCAGCAGCTTAGGCGGGGGGGCCCAAGATACGCAGTATTTT. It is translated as CASSLGGGAQDTQYF.

CDR3 loop: CASSPGTRYGYTF. The DNA for the CDR3 is TGTGCCAGCAGCCCCGGGACAAGATATGGCTACACCTTC. The V and J genes are TRBV7-9 and TRBJ1-2, with D perhaps matching TRBD1 (6 bases). Germline assignment: CDR1 SEHNR and CDR2 FQNEAQ (reference sequence). The CDR3 loop spans 13 amino acids. Trimming shortened V by 5 bases and J by 5 bases, and 12 bases separated the two germline ends.

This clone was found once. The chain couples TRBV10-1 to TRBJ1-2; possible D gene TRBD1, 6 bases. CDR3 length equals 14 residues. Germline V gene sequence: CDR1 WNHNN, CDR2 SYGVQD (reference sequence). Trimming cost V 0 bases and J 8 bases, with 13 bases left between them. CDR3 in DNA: TGCGCCAGCAGTGAGTCGACAGGACATGAGGGCTACACCTTC. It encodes CASSESTGHEGYTF.

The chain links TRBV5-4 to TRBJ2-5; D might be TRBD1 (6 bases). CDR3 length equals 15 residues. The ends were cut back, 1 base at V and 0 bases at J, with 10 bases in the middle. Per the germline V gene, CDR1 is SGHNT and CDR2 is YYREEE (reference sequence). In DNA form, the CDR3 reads TGTGCCAGCAGCTTGTCTCAGGGGTACCAAGAGACCCAGTACTTC. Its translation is CASSLSQGYQETQYF.

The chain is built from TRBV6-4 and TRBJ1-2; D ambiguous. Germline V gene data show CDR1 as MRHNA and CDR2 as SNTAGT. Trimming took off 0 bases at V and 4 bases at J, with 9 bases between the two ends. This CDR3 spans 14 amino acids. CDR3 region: CASSDSPGSYGYTF. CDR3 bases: TGTGCCAGCAGTGACTCTCCGGGAAGCTATGGCTACACCTTC.

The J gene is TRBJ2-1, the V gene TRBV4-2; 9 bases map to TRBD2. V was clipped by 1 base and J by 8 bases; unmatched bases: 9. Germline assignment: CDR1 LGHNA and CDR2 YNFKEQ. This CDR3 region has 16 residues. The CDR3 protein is CASSQAKGGLAHEQFF. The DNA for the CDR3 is TGTGCCAGCAGCCAAGCTAAAGGGGGACTAGCCCATGAGCAGTTCTTC.

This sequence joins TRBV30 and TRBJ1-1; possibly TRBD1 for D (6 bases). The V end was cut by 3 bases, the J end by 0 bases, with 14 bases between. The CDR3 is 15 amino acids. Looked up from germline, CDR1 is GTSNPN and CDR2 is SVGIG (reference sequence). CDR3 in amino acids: CAWRRGGLMNTEAFF. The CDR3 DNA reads TGTGCCTGGAGACGGGGGGGCCTCATGAACACTGAAGCTTTCTTT.

In DNA, the CDR3 is TGTGCCAGCAGCTTAGGTTCGTGGCGGTTTAGCACAGATACGCAGTATTTT. As protein: CASSLGSWRFSTDTQYF. J is TRBJ2-3 and V is TRBV11-2, with unresolved D. The germline CDR1 and CDR2 sequences are SGHAT and FQNNGV. The CDR3 sequence is 17 residues long. Trimming shortened V by 1 base and J by 0 bases, and 14 bases separated the two germline ends. The full variable domain, completed using reference TRBV11-2 and TRBJ2-3, is EAGVAQSPRYKIIEKRQSVAFWCNPISGHATLYWYQQILGQGPKLLIQFQNNGVVDDSQLPKDRFSAERLKGVDSTLKIQPAKLEDSAVYLCASSLGSWRFSTDTQYFGPGTRLTVL.

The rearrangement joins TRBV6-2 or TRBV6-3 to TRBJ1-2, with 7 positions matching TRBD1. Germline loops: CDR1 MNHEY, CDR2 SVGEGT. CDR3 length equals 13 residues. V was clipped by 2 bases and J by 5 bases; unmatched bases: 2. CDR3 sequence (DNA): TGTGCCAGCAGTTACCCGGGACAGTATGGCTACACCTTC. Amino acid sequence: CASSYPGQYGYTF.

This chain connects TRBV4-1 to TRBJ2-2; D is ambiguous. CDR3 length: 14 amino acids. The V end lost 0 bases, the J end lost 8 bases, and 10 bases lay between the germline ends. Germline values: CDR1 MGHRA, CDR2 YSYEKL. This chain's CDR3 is CASSQDSRGGELFF. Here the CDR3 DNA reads TGCGCCAGCAGCCAAGATAGTCGAGGTGGGGAGCTGTTTTTT.

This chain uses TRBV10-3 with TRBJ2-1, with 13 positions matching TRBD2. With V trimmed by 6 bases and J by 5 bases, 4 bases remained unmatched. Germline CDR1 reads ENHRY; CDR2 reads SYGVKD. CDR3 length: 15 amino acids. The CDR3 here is CAIRMTSGGNNEQFF. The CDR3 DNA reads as TGTGCCATCAGGATGACTAGCGGGGGGAACAATGAGCAGTTCTTC.